Listed below are T cell receptor beta chains from one sample, sequenced in a study of shared clonotypes between healthy human individuals. Here immunoSEQ multiplex PCR was the method, and the copy in TCRdb shows in-frame clones only, minus some. The repertoire includes some 2 million clones, over 85% of them detected once, and 0.13% sits in the top ten. The sequenced material came from naive CD4+ T cells sorted from blood. These receptors were collected from a man aged 18 to 29 in good health. CDR3s include the opening cysteine and the closing phenylalanine or tryptophan. Fields, in order: V gene, CDR3 length, J gene, D gene, clone size, CDR3 protein, CDR3 DNA. D genes are given only for firm matches. Where a row states a size, it is once, few, many or the class of an expanded clone; other rows omit it.

v_call: TRBV7-9
cdr3_length: 15
j_call: TRBJ1-5
d_call: NA
clone_size: NA
cdr3_aa: CASSLAGSQNQPQHF
cdr3_nt: TGTGCCAGCAGCTTAGCCGGGAGTCAGAATCAGCCCCAGCATTTT

v_call: TRBV6-5
cdr3_length: 13
j_call: TRBJ2-3
d_call: NA
clone_size: NA
cdr3_aa: CASEGHYTDTQYF
cdr3_nt: TGTGCCAGTGAGGGACACTACACAGATACGCAGTATTTT

v_call: TRBV7-8
cdr3_length: 17
j_call: TRBJ2-5
d_call: NA
clone_size: NA
cdr3_aa: CASSLGPTGLSQETQYF
cdr3_nt: TGTGCCAGCAGCTTAGGCCCCACAGGGCTATCCCAAGAGACCCAGTACTTC

v_call: TRBV5-1
cdr3_length: 15
j_call: TRBJ1-4
d_call: NA
clone_size: NA
cdr3_aa: CASSLEGWGNEKLFF
cdr3_nt: TGCGCCAGCAGCTTGGAAGGGTGGGGAAATGAAAAACTGTTTTTT

v_call: TRBV27
cdr3_length: 15
j_call: TRBJ1-4
d_call: TRBD1
clone_size: NA
cdr3_aa: CASSSTGATNEKLFF
cdr3_nt: TGTGCCAGCAGTTCCACAGGGGCCACTAATGAAAAACTGTTTTTT

v_call: TRBV6-6
cdr3_length: 15
j_call: TRBJ2-3
d_call: NA
clone_size: NA
cdr3_aa: CAVAGAGPSTDTQYF
cdr3_nt: TGTGCCGTCGCGGGGGCGGGTCCTAGCACAGATACGCAGTATTTT

v_call: TRBV5-1
cdr3_length: 14
j_call: TRBJ2-3
d_call: NA
clone_size: NA
cdr3_aa: CASREGVGTDTQYF
cdr3_nt: TGCGCCAGCAGGGAAGGAGTAGGAACAGATACGCAGTATTTT

v_call: TRBV5-1
cdr3_length: 16
j_call: TRBJ2-2
d_call: TRBD2
clone_size: NA
cdr3_aa: CASSSLAGANTGELFF
cdr3_nt: TGCGCCAGCAGCTCGTTAGCGGGGGCGAACACCGGGGAGCTGTTTTTT

v_call: TRBV27
cdr3_length: 14
j_call: TRBJ1-6
d_call: NA
clone_size: NA
cdr3_aa: CASSLGTVNSPLHF
cdr3_nt: TGTGCCAGCAGTTTAGGGACGGTAAATTCACCCCTCCACTTT

v_call: TRBV7-8
cdr3_length: 18
j_call: TRBJ1-2
d_call: TRBD1
clone_size: NA
cdr3_aa: CASSAYGTGVRKFYGYTF
cdr3_nt: TGTGCCAGCAGCGCTTACGGGACAGGAGTTAGAAAATTCTATGGCTACACCTTC

v_call: TRBV7-2
cdr3_length: 15
j_call: TRBJ1-5
d_call: NA
clone_size: NA
cdr3_aa: CASSLGGDGNQPQHF
cdr3_nt: TGTGCCAGCAGCTTAGGAGGAGACGGCAATCAGCCCCAGCATTTT

v_call: TRBV10-1
cdr3_length: 16
j_call: TRBJ2-4
d_call: TRBD1
clone_size: NA
cdr3_aa: CATPNPGQGPKNIQYF
cdr3_nt: TGCGCCACTCCTAATCCTGGACAGGGACCCAAAAACATTCAGTACTTC

v_call: TRBV6-5
cdr3_length: 13
j_call: TRBJ1-2
d_call: NA
clone_size: NA
cdr3_aa: CASSLRGNYGYTF
cdr3_nt: TGTGCCAGCAGCCTACGAGGAAACTATGGCTACACCTTC

v_call: TRBV5-1
cdr3_length: 15
j_call: TRBJ2-3
d_call: NA
clone_size: NA
cdr3_aa: CASSPGSTSTDTQYF
cdr3_nt: TGCGCCAGCAGCCCAGGTTCGACTAGCACAGATACGCAGTATTTT

v_call: TRBV19
cdr3_length: 15
j_call: TRBJ2-7
d_call: TRBD1
clone_size: NA
cdr3_aa: CASSNPGQGAHEQYF
cdr3_nt: TGTGCCAGTAGTAATCCGGGACAGGGGGCCCACGAGCAGTACTTC

v_call: TRBV9
cdr3_length: 14
j_call: TRBJ1-6
d_call: TRBD1
clone_size: few
cdr3_aa: CASSVETGGSPLHF
cdr3_nt: TGTGCCAGCAGCGTAGAGACAGGGGGTTCACCCCTCCACTTT

v_call: TRBV18
cdr3_length: 16
j_call: TRBJ2-3
d_call: NA
clone_size: NA
cdr3_aa: CASSPARGGITDTQYF
cdr3_nt: TGTGCCAGCTCACCAGCCAGGGGGGGGATCACAGATACGCAGTATTTT

v_call: TRBV6-5
cdr3_length: 12
j_call: TRBJ1-6
d_call: NA
clone_size: once
cdr3_aa: CASSSTGSPLHF
cdr3_nt: TGTGCCAGCAGCTCGACTGGCTCACCCCTCCACTTT

v_call: TRBV4-1
cdr3_length: 17
j_call: TRBJ1-6
d_call: NA
clone_size: NA
cdr3_aa: CASSHTTGSSYNSPLHF
cdr3_nt: TGCGCCAGCAGCCACACTACAGGGAGCTCCTATAATTCACCCCTCCACTTT

v_call: TRBV7-9
cdr3_length: 16
j_call: TRBJ2-4
d_call: NA
clone_size: NA
cdr3_aa: CASSLMVWGTKNIQYF
cdr3_nt: TGTGCCAGCAGCTTAATGGTATGGGGGACCAAAAACATTCAGTACTTC

v_call: TRBV11-3
cdr3_length: 13
j_call: TRBJ2-1
d_call: NA
clone_size: NA
cdr3_aa: CASSFPGVDEQFF
cdr3_nt: TGTGCCAGCAGCTTTCCAGGGGTGGATGAGCAGTTCTTC

v_call: TRBV9
cdr3_length: 18
j_call: TRBJ2-3
d_call: TRBD2
clone_size: NA
cdr3_aa: CASSVDRLAGGLTDTQYF
cdr3_nt: TGTGCCAGCAGCGTAGATCGATTAGCGGGGGGATTAACAGATACGCAGTATTTT

v_call: TRBV30
cdr3_length: 12
j_call: TRBJ1-4
d_call: TRBD1
clone_size: NA
cdr3_aa: CAGRTGGEKLFF
cdr3_nt: TGTGCCGGCAGGACAGGGGGTGAAAAACTGTTTTTT

v_call: TRBV6-5
cdr3_length: 12
j_call: TRBJ2-1
d_call: TRBD2
clone_size: NA
cdr3_aa: CASSYWGGEQFF
cdr3_nt: TGTGCCAGCAGTTACTGGGGGGGTGAGCAGTTCTTC

v_call: TRBV6-1
cdr3_length: 16
j_call: TRBJ2-7
d_call: NA
clone_size: once
cdr3_aa: CASSESVTTSSYEQYF
cdr3_nt: TGTGCCAGCAGTGAATCTGTGACCACGAGCTCCTACGAGCAGTACTTC

v_call: TRBV19
cdr3_length: 13
j_call: TRBJ1-1
d_call: NA
clone_size: NA
cdr3_aa: CASSQGGYTEAFF
cdr3_nt: TGTGCCAGTAGCCAAGGGGGTTACACTGAAGCTTTCTTT

v_call: TRBV30
cdr3_length: 15
j_call: TRBJ2-5
d_call: NA
clone_size: NA
cdr3_aa: CAWNYHTGSRETQYF
cdr3_nt: TGTGCCTGGAATTACCACACAGGGAGTCGAGAGACCCAGTACTTC

v_call: TRBV30
cdr3_length: 14
j_call: TRBJ1-3
d_call: NA
clone_size: NA
cdr3_aa: CAWSLRHSGNTIYF
cdr3_nt: TGTGCCTGGAGTCTGCGCCACTCTGGAAACACCATATATTTT

v_call: TRBV2
cdr3_length: 16
j_call: TRBJ2-7
d_call: TRBD2
clone_size: NA
cdr3_aa: CASIPGLAGQAYEQYF
cdr3_nt: TGTGCCAGCATCCCGGGACTAGCGGGACAGGCCTACGAGCAGTACTTC

v_call: TRBV11-3
cdr3_length: 14
j_call: TRBJ2-7
d_call: NA
clone_size: NA
cdr3_aa: CASSSPLTGNEQYF
cdr3_nt: TGTGCCAGCAGCTCGCCTCTGACGGGAAACGAGCAGTACTTC

v_call: TRBV2
cdr3_length: 12
j_call: TRBJ1-1
d_call: NA
clone_size: NA
cdr3_aa: CASSGGGTEAFF
cdr3_nt: TGTGCCAGCAGTGGGGGCGGGACTGAAGCTTTCTTT